Presented here are 26 T cell receptor beta chains from one specimen sequenced in a study of OX40 agonist ivuxolimab in advanced cancers. The data were produced by immunoSEQ multiplex PCR, yet TCRdb's version contains in-frame clones alone and is incomplete. The sample carries 30,000 to 40,000 clones, 84% recorded once. The material was CD4+ or CD8+ T cells sorted from blood, obtained in a trial of the OX40 agonist ivuxolimab. The receptors were sampled from an adult with an advanced solid tumor such as melanoma, head and neck, liver or kidney cancer.

This sequence joins TRBV30 and TRBJ2-7, with D possibly being TRBD2 (6 bases). The V gene lost 0 bases and the J gene lost 6 bases, with 15 bases spanning the gap. Looked up from germline, CDR1 is GTSNPN and CDR2 is SVGIG (reference sequence). The CDR3 runs to 14 residues. As DNA, the CDR3 is TGTGCCTGGAGTGTGGACGGGAGTTTACCCGAGCAGTACTTC. This sequence encodes CAWSVDGSLPEQYF.

The chain has TRBV5-1 and TRBJ1-5; D gene ambiguous. The CDR3 has 13 residues. Trimming took off 1 base at V and 6 bases at J, with 8 bases between the two ends. Germline loops: CDR1 SGHRS, CDR2 YFSETQ. As DNA, the CDR3 is TGCGCCAGCAGCTTGCGAGTGGGTCAGCCCCAGCATTTT. Its translation is CASSLRVGQPQHF.

The V gene is TRBV6-4, the J gene TRBJ2-3, with TRBD1 matching over 8 bases. Per the germline V gene, CDR1 is MRHNA and CDR2 is SNTAGT. The trim removed 8 bases at V and 1 base at J, leaving 8 bases unmatched. The CDR3 consists of 15 residues. The DNA of the CDR3 is TGTGCCAGCTCCCGAGGACAGGGCCGCACAGATACGCAGTATTTT. It codes for CASSRGQGRTDTQYF.

The rearrangement uses TRBV28 and TRBJ2-2, with D perhaps given as TRBD1 or TRBD2 (5 bases each). The ends were cut back, 8 bases at V and 4 bases at J, with 14 bases in the middle. CDR1 is MDHEN, CDR2 SYDVKM, per germline. The CDR3 length is 14 residues. This CDR3 reads CASQNPGLTGELFF. CDR3 coding DNA: TGTGCCAGCCAAAACCCGGGGCTCACCGGGGAGCTGTTTTTT.

The chain carries TRBV28 and TRBJ2-7, with D possibly matching TRBD1 (6 bases). The length of the CDR3 is 15 residues. CDR1 is MDHEN, CDR2 SYDVKM, per germline. The V gene lost 5 bases and the J gene lost 1 base, with 15 bases spanning the gap. CDR3 DNA sequence: TGTGCCAGCAGTCTTGCCGGGACATTGTCCTACGAGCAGTACTTC. Its protein is CASSLAGTLSYEQYF.

The chain uses TRBV15 and TRBJ2-3, with 10 bases that match TRBD1. This CDR3 is built from 16 residues. Trimming cost V 3 bases and J 2 bases; bases outside gene matches: 5. Germline V lookup: CDR1 LNHNV, CDR2 YYDKDF (reference sequence). CDR3 DNA sequence: TGTGCCACCAGCAGTGACAGGGGGCAGATCACAGATACGCAGTATTTT. This codes for CATSSDRGQITDTQYF.

The chain recombines TRBV5-4 with TRBJ2-1; the D gene is possibly TRBD2 (5 bases). V lost 0 bases and J lost 0, with 10 bases in between. CDR3 length: 16 amino acids. CDR1 and CDR2 (germline): SGHNT, YYREEE (reference sequence). CDR3 in amino acids: CASSLGASSSYNEQFF. The CDR3, as DNA: TGTGCCAGCAGCTTGGGGGCTAGCAGCTCCTACAATGAGCAGTTCTTC.

This rearrangement joins TRBV7-9 to TRBJ2-7, with a weak D call TRBD2 (5 bases). The CDR3 spans 14 residues. Deletions cut 5 bases from V and 3 bases from J, with 14 bases between. Germline lookup yields CDR1 SEHNR and CDR2 FQNEAQ (reference sequence). The CDR3 sequence is CASSALVVDYEQYF. CDR3 bases: TGTGCCAGCAGCGCACTAGTCGTGGACTACGAGCAGTACTTC.

The rearrangement links TRBV19 to TRBJ2-2; D ambiguous. Germline values: CDR1 LNHDA, CDR2 SQIVND (reference sequence). V was clipped by 0 bases and J by 1 base, with 6 bases between them. The CDR3 contains 15 residues. The DNA for the CDR3 is TGTGCCAGTAGTATAGATCTTGGGAACACCGGGGAGCTGTTTTTT. As protein: CASSIDLGNTGELFF.

This clone came up once. This chain joins TRBV19 and TRBJ1-5, with unresolved D. The V and J ends lost 3 bases and 3 bases respectively, with 3 bases between them. Germline V CDR1 and CDR2: LNHDA, SQIVND (reference sequence). The CDR3 consists of 12 residues. In DNA, the CDR3 is TGTGCCAGTAGTATGTACAATCAGCCCCAGCATTTT. Residues: CASSMYNQPQHF.

The rearrangement joins TRBV21-1 to TRBJ2-7; TRBD1, the table's D call, lacks a check against the DNA. TRBV21-1 is a pseudogene. The CDR3 length is 12 residues. CDR3 residues: CASKGTEYEQYF. The CDR3 bases are TGTGCCAGCAAGGGGACAGAATACGAGCAGTACTTC.

The CDR3 DNA follows: TGTGCCAGCAGCTCCTGGCGGGAGGAACTCCCGTTCTTC. This sequence encodes CASSSWREELPFF. The chain links TRBV7-2 to TRBJ2-1; 8 bases are shared with TRBD2. V trimming: 4 bases; J trimming: 15 bases; junction bases outside the gene matches: 11. Looked up from germline, CDR1 is SGHTA and CDR2 is FQGNSA. The CDR3 runs 13 residues.

The V and J genes are TRBV19 and TRBJ2-3; 9 bases are shared with TRBD2. The CDR3 has 16 residues. Germline CDR1 and CDR2: LNHDA and SQIVND (reference sequence). J gave up 6 bases and V 4 bases, and 11 bases lay outside the gene matches. CDR3 in amino acids: CASSRNSGGRSDTQYF. The CDR3 DNA reads TGTGCCAGTAGTAGAAATAGCGGGGGTAGATCGGATACGCAGTATTTT. Complete variable domain (other parts from reference TRBV19 and TRBJ2-3): DGGITQSPKYLFRKEGQNVTLSCEQNLNHDAMYWYRQDPGQGLRLIYYSQIVNDFQKGDIAEGYSVSREKKESFPLTVTSAQKNPTAFYLCASSRNSGGRSDTQYFGPGTRLTVL.

The J gene is TRBJ2-3, the V gene TRBV12-5; 11 bases fit TRBD1. Germline V gene sequence: CDR1 LGHNT, CDR2 FRNRAP. V shed 4 bases and J 2 bases; nucleotides not matched to a gene: 5. The CDR3 has 16 amino acids. CDR3 nucleotides: TGTGCTAGTGGTTCCGGGACAGGGGGGGCCACAGATACGCAGTATTTT. Translation: CASGSGTGGATDTQYF. Full variable domain (rest looked up from reference TRBV12-5 and TRBJ2-3): DARVTQTPRHKVTEMGQEVTMRCQPILGHNTVFWYRQTMMQGLELLAYFRNRAPLDDSGMPKDRFSAEMPDATLATLKIQPSEPRDSAVYFCASGSGTGGATDTQYFGPGTRLTVL.

The V and J genes are TRBV10-2 and TRBJ2-7; 12 positions agree with TRBD2. The CDR3 length is 13 residues. V dropped 5 bases and J dropped 7; count of bases not matched to a gene: 3. Per the germline V gene, CDR1 is WSHSY and CDR2 is SAAADI. The CDR3 region is CASSTTSGREQYF. The CDR3 DNA is TGCGCCAGCAGTACAACTAGCGGGAGGGAGCAGTACTTC.

The chain recombines TRBV18 with TRBJ2-5; D unclear. The germline CDR1 and CDR2 sequences are KGHSH and LQKENI. CDR3 length equals 12 residues. V shed 2 bases and J shed 4 bases, with 5 bases lying between them. CDR3 residues: CASSPMSETQYF. DNA for the CDR3: TGTGCCAGCTCACCAATGTCAGAGACCCAGTACTTC.

The rearrangement links TRBV29-1 to TRBJ1-1; 8 nucleotides align to TRBD1. The CDR3 covers 15 residues. CDR1 is SQVTM, CDR2 ANQGSEA, per germline. The trim removed 6 bases at V and 1 base at J, leaving 10 bases unmatched. CDR3 amino acids: CSVTKQGGRNTEAFF. CDR3 bases: TGCAGCGTGACGAAACAGGGGGGACGGAACACTGAAGCTTTCTTT.

The genes are TRBV5-1 and TRBJ2-5; 7 bases fit TRBD2. Germline-derived CDR1 and CDR2 are SGHRS and YFSETQ. The CDR3 has 16 residues. V gave up 0 bases and J gave up 0 bases; unmatched junction bases: 5. CDR3 nucleotides: TGCGCCAGCAGCTTGGAGTCTAGCGGCTACCAAGAGACCCAGTACTTC. As protein: CASSLESSGYQETQYF.

The V gene is TRBV27, the J gene TRBJ2-2; a weak D match, TRBD2 (5 bases). With 6 bases removed from V and 1 base from J, the gap between germline ends came to 12 bases. This CDR3 is built from 15 residues. Germline V CDR1 and CDR2: MNHEY, SMNVEV (reference sequence). Written as DNA, the CDR3 is TGTGCCAGCAGGTCCCCGACTAAGAACACCGGGGAGCTGTTTTTT. Protein product: CASRSPTKNTGELFF.

The chain employs TRBV15 and TRBJ1-5, with D perhaps TRBD1 (6 bases). Trimming removed 3 bases from V and 5 bases from J, with 8 bases in between. CDR1 and CDR2 from the germline V gene are LNHNV and YYDKDF (reference sequence). The CDR3 is 13 residues long. This CDR3 is CATSRRGDQPQHF. Written as DNA, the CDR3 is TGTGCCACCAGCAGGAGGGGGGATCAGCCCCAGCATTTT.

This clone was seen only once. The V call is TRBV27, the J call TRBJ1-2; tentatively, D is TRBD1 (5 bases). Germline assignment: CDR1 MNHEY and CDR2 SMNVEV (reference sequence). The V end was cut by 5 bases, the J end by 7 bases, with 17 bases between. This CDR3 spans 14 amino acids. CDR3 nucleotide sequence: TGTGCCAGCAGTCTACGCCAGGGCGGATCTGGCTACACCTTC. Its translation: CASSLRQGGSGYTF.

V gene TRBV7-8 combines with J gene TRBJ2-7; D is unclear. Trimming left V 1 base short and J 7 bases short, with 11 bases between. This CDR3 contains 13 residues. Germline V gene sequence: CDR1 SGHVS, CDR2 FQNEAQ. The CDR3 loop is CASSLEDRWEQYF. The CDR3, as DNA: TGTGCCAGCAGCTTAGAAGACCGGTGGGAGCAGTACTTC.

This rearrangement joins TRBV19 to TRBJ1-5, with a weak D call TRBD1 (6 bases). V dropped 4 bases and J dropped 6 bases, with 19 bases sitting between them. The CDR3 has 16 amino acids. Germline CDR1 LNHDA, CDR2 SQIVND (reference sequence). The CDR3 DNA sequence: TGTGCCAGTAGTAACGCAGGGGCCGTGGGCGGTCAGCCCCAGCATTTT. Its translation is CASSNAGAVGGQPQHF.

J is TRBJ1-2 and V is TRBV5-6, with TRBD1 matching 7 bases. The CDR3 contains 15 residues. The V segment lost 1 base and the J segment 5 bases; nucleotides outside the gene matches: 8. Germline-derived CDR1 and CDR2 are SGHDT and YYEEEE. CDR3 loop: CASSLTTGIKYGYTF. The CDR3 DNA is TGTGCCAGCAGCTTGACGACAGGGATAAAGTATGGCTACACCTTC.

The rearrangement links TRBV27 to TRBJ2-3, with 10 bases matching TRBD2. This CDR3 spans 16 amino acids. Germline V CDR1 and CDR2: MNHEY, SMNVEV (reference sequence). V shed 3 bases, J shed 5 bases, and the junction held 8 bases outside the gene matches. DNA of the CDR3: TGTGCCAGCAGTTTTCTGGGAGCGGGAGGGCTAGATACGCAGTATTTT. This translates into CASSFLGAGGLDTQYF.

The J gene is TRBJ2-3, the V gene TRBV6-1; 11 nucleotides match TRBD2. Germline CDR1 MNHNS, CDR2 SASEGT. The ends lost 4 bases at V and 6 bases at J; junction bases unmatched: 9. The CDR3 is 16 amino acids. The CDR3 DNA is TGTGCCAGCAGTGGTCGGCTAGCGGGAGGTGCGGATACGCAGTATTTT. Its protein is CASSGRLAGGADTQYF.